In its sample, the clone carrying this T cell receptor (beta chain) was seen many times. The antigen remains undetermined. The entry originates in a study of breast tumors, draining lymph nodes, adjacent tissues. Points from the study as a whole: Compared with basal-like, luminal-like tumors shared significantly more repertoire with nontumor tissue. Tumor TCR diversity was below lymph nodes but above nontumor tissue.

Axillary draining lymph nodes of breast cancer patients supplied the node samples. This CDR3 is built from 16 residues. Per the germline V gene, CDR1 is SGHRS and CDR2 is YFSETQ. Trimming cost V 1 base and J 4 bases; bases outside gene matches: 3. TCRdb itself ran the multiplex PCR reads through MiXCR, one entry per CDR3 protein. Here the sample spans roughly 80,000 distinct CDR3 sequences, approximately 19% being singletons. This sequence joins TRBV5-1 and TRBJ2-1; TRBD2 agrees at 12 bases. The specimen was axillary lymph node tissue. The TCR sequence derives from a female donor with breast cancer. Some clones in this sample may be carry-over from other donors' samples. The CDR3 protein is CASSLRGTSGYNEQFF. The CDR3 DNA reads TGCGCCAGCAGCTTGAGAGGGACTAGCGGGTACAATGAGCAGTTCTTC.